A selection of T cell receptor beta chains follows, all from one sample in a study of blood T cell repertoires in COVID-19. The protocol was immunoSEQ multiplex PCR, while the TCRdb copy is restricted to in-frame clones and leaves out a portion. The data contain more than 110,000 clones, around 86% of them seen just once; the ten biggest clones take up around 4.5%. Sequenced input: PBMCs or T cells enriched from blood (not recorded which). The receptors here all came from a man aged 50 to 60 who had recovered from COVID-19. Both conserved end residues are part of each CDR3. A D gene is named only where the DNA matches it firmly. Clone size is shown for a subset of rows, as once, few, many or a class of expanded clone.

size: -; J: TRBJ1-2; V: TRBV27; D: -; CDR3: CASSLSPGSDGYTF; DNA: TGTGCCAGCAGTCTCTCCCCGGGGTCAGATGGCTACACCTTC
size: -; J: TRBJ1-4; V: TRBV4-3; D: TRBD1; CDR3: CASSLVPGQVGGKLFF; DNA: TGCGCCAGCAGCCTCGTCCCGGGACAGGTGGGGGGAAAACTGTTTTTT
size: few; J: TRBJ2-3; V: TRBV7-2; D: TRBD2; CDR3: CASSKIAGGKDTQYF; DNA: TGTGCCAGCAGCAAAATAGCGGGAGGAAAAGATACGCAGTATTTT
size: -; J: TRBJ2-7; V: TRBV18; D: -; CDR3: CASSRYRDTVYEQYF; DNA: TGTGCCAGCTCACGGTACAGGGACACTGTCTACGAGCAGTACTTC
size: -; J: TRBJ2-7; V: TRBV20-1; D: -; CDR3: CSASHLAEPYEQYF; DNA: TGCAGTGCTAGTCACCTAGCCGAGCCCTACGAGCAGTACTTC
size: -; J: TRBJ2-1; V: TRBV5-1; D: TRBD2; CDR3: CASTFSGSRGNEQFF; DNA: TGCGCCAGCACCTTTAGCGGGAGTAGGGGCAATGAGCAGTTCTTC
size: few; J: TRBJ1-2; V: TRBV5-6; D: -; CDR3: CASSFIYGYTF; DNA: TGTGCCAGCAGCTTCATTTATGGCTACACCTTC
size: -; J: TRBJ1-1; V: TRBV7-2; D: -; CDR3: CASSTPVWNTEAFF; DNA: TGTGCCAGCAGCACGCCGGTATGGAACACTGAAGCTTTCTTT
size: -; J: TRBJ1-4; V: TRBV4-1; D: -; CDR3: CASSDQGWGEKLFF; DNA: TGCGCCAGCAGCGACCAGGGTTGGGGTGAAAAACTGTTTTTT
size: once; J: TRBJ2-7; V: TRBV3-1/TRBV3-2; D: -; CDR3: CASSIRHSYEQYF; DNA: TGTGCCAGCAGCATACGACACTCCTACGAGCAGTACTTC
size: once; J: TRBJ1-3; V: TRBV28; D: -; CDR3: CASRYGHSGGNTIYF; DNA: TGTGCCAGCAGGTACGGCCACTCGGGTGGAAACACCATATATTTT
size: -; J: TRBJ2-1; V: TRBV7-3; D: TRBD2; CDR3: CASSRTSGRNNEQFF; DNA: TGTGCCAGCAGCCGGACTAGCGGGAGGAATAATGAGCAGTTCTTC
size: few; J: TRBJ1-4; V: TRBV19; D: -; CDR3: CASQGQIGEKLFF; DNA: TGTGCCAGCCAGGGCCAAATCGGTGAAAAACTGTTTTTT
size: -; J: TRBJ1-1; V: TRBV5-1; D: -; CDR3: CASSFGGAPTEAFF; DNA: TGCGCCAGCAGCTTCGGGGGGGCGCCCACTGAAGCTTTCTTT
size: -; J: TRBJ1-1; V: TRBV29-1; D: TRBD1; CDR3: CSAGTVGISITEAFF; DNA: TGCAGCGCCGGGACAGTGGGGATCTCGATCACTGAAGCTTTCTTT
size: many; J: TRBJ1-2; V: TRBV5-4; D: TRBD1; CDR3: CASSSQRQGRSSRF; DNA: TGTGCCAGCAGTTCTCAAAGACAGGGACGGAGCAGTCGTTTC
size: once; J: TRBJ1-1; V: TRBV28; D: -; CDR3: CASSLSSGGRTEAFF; DNA: TGTGCCAGCAGTTTATCATCCGGGGGGCGGACTGAAGCTTTCTTT
size: -; J: TRBJ2-7; V: TRBV2; D: -; CDR3: CASSEGQAAPSYEQYF; DNA: TGTGCCAGCAGTGAAGGTCAGGCCGCCCCGTCCTACGAGCAGTACTTC
size: -; J: TRBJ1-2; V: TRBV28; D: -; CDR3: CASSFSGSGYTF; DNA: TGTGCCAGCAGTTTCTCAGGGTCCGGCTACACCTTC
size: few; J: TRBJ1-1; V: TRBV19; D: TRBD1; CDR3: CASIGPGGPMNTEAFF; DNA: TGTGCCAGTATCGGGCCAGGGGGTCCCATGAACACTGAAGCTTTCTTT
size: -; J: TRBJ2-1; V: TRBV28; D: TRBD2; CDR3: CASRGFLAAYNEQFF; DNA: TGTGCCAGCAGGGGGTTTCTAGCGGCCTACAATGAGCAGTTCTTC
size: -; J: TRBJ2-4; V: TRBV9; D: -; CDR3: CASSVVLAKNIQYF; DNA: TGTGCCAGCAGCGTAGTATTAGCCAAAAACATTCAGTACTTC
size: -; J: TRBJ1-5; V: TRBV27; D: TRBD1; CDR3: CASSRIDRVSNQPQHF; DNA: TGTGCCAGCAGCCGGATTGACAGGGTGAGCAATCAGCCCCAGCATTTT
size: -; J: TRBJ2-2; V: TRBV4-1; D: TRBD2; CDR3: CASTRKGLAGVPNTGELFF; DNA: TGCGCCAGCACCCGGAAGGGGCTAGCGGGAGTACCGAACACCGGGGAGCTGTTTTTT
size: -; J: TRBJ2-5; V: TRBV27; D: -; CDR3: CASSPTTSQETQYF; DNA: TGTGCCAGCAGCCCGACTACCTCACAAGAGACCCAGTACTTC
size: -; J: TRBJ2-5; V: TRBV10-2; D: TRBD2; CDR3: CASTPGGVPQETQYF; DNA: TGCGCCAGCACCCCGGGGGGAGTACCCCAAGAGACCCAGTACTTC
size: -; J: TRBJ2-7; V: TRBV12-2; D: -; CDR3: CASRFTSGRVGYEQYF; DNA: TGTGCAAGTCGCTTCACTAGCGGGAGGGTTGGTTACGAGCAGTACTTC
size: -; J: TRBJ2-2; V: TRBV11-3; D: TRBD1; CDR3: CASGLGQGAFGELFF; DNA: TGTGCCAGCGGGCTGGGACAGGGGGCCTTCGGGGAGCTGTTTTTT
size: once; J: TRBJ2-1; V: TRBV5-5; D: -; CDR3: CASSPDTYNEQFF; DNA: TGTGCCAGCAGCCCCGACACTTACAATGAGCAGTTCTTC
size: -; J: TRBJ2-2; V: TRBV28; D: TRBD2; CDR3: CASSSLTGGTGELFF; DNA: TGTGCCAGCAGTTCCCTGACGGGGGGCACCGGGGAGCTGTTTTTT
size: -; J: TRBJ2-2; V: TRBV14; D: -; CDR3: CASSQLGGTGELFF; DNA: TGTGCCAGCAGCCAGCTCGGGGGAACCGGGGAGCTGTTTTTT
size: once; J: TRBJ2-1; V: TRBV5-1; D: TRBD1; CDR3: CASSHGQGHNEQFF; DNA: TGCGCCAGCAGCCACGGACAGGGGCACAATGAGCAGTTCTTC
size: once; J: TRBJ2-1; V: TRBV7-3; D: -; CDR3: CASSLSWHNEQFF; DNA: TGTGCCAGCAGCTTAAGTTGGCACAATGAGCAGTTCTTC
size: -; J: TRBJ2-1; V: TRBV5-1; D: TRBD1; CDR3: CASRVGTGLNEQFF; DNA: TGCGCCAGCAGGGTCGGGACAGGGTTAAATGAGCAGTTCTTC
size: -; J: TRBJ2-2; V: TRBV24-1; D: -; CDR3: CATTNSRLYTGELFF; DNA: TGTGCCACCACAAACTCCCGTCTCTACACCGGGGAGCTGTTTTTT
size: -; J: TRBJ1-2; V: TRBV18; D: TRBD1; CDR3: CASSVGQGNYGYTF; DNA: TGTGCCAGCTCAGTTGGACAGGGTAACTATGGCTACACCTTC
size: -; J: TRBJ1-2; V: TRBV3-1/TRBV3-2; D: -; CDR3: CASSHGGPLGYTF; DNA: TGTGCCAGCAGCCACGGGGGGCCTCTTGGCTACACCTTC
size: -; J: TRBJ1-1; V: TRBV28; D: TRBD1; CDR3: CARRQGPNTEAFF; DNA: TGTGCCAGGAGACAGGGCCCGAACACTGAAGCTTTCTTT
size: -; J: TRBJ1-6; V: TRBV6-5; D: -; CDR3: CASRGVDTFNSPLHF; DNA: TGTGCCAGCAGAGGTGTTGACACCTTTAATTCACCCCTCCACTTT
size: -; J: TRBJ1-2; V: TRBV6-5; D: -; CDR3: CASTQRRGGYTF; DNA: TGTGCCAGCACCCAGCGGAGGGGAGGCTACACCTTC
size: -; J: TRBJ2-5; V: TRBV7-6; D: TRBD1; CDR3: CASSSRTGGSETQYF; DNA: TGTGCCAGCAGCTCCCGGACAGGGGGCTCGGAGACCCAGTACTTC
size: -; J: TRBJ1-3; V: TRBV7-9; D: -; CDR3: CASSPDPWYRVENTIYF; DNA: TGTGCCAGCAGCCCAGACCCTTGGTACAGGGTGGAAAACACCATATATTTT
size: -; J: TRBJ2-2; V: TRBV18; D: TRBD1; CDR3: CASSPPGQGAITGELFF; DNA: TGTGCCAGCTCACCACCGGGACAGGGGGCTATAACCGGGGAGCTGTTTTTT
size: -; J: TRBJ1-6; V: TRBV10-2; D: TRBD1; CDR3: CASRGVTGPLHF; DNA: TGCGCCAGCAGGGGAGTGACAGGGCCTCTCCACTTT
size: -; J: TRBJ2-1; V: TRBV5-4; D: -; CDR3: CASSSNRVGDEQFF; DNA: TGTGCCAGCAGCTCGAACAGGGTAGGGGATGAGCAGTTCTTC
size: -; J: TRBJ2-1; V: TRBV27; D: -; CDR3: CASSLRPLANSYNEQFF; DNA: TGTGCCAGCAGTTTAAGGCCGCTAGCGAACTCCTACAATGAGCAGTTCTTC